Presented here are 19 T cell receptor beta chains from one specimen sequenced in a study of shared clonotypes between healthy human individuals. Sequencing was performed with immunoSEQ multiplex PCR; in TCRdb, only in-frame clones are kept and a portion is missing. The sample consists of around 2,000,000 clones, 95% of them appearing once. Sample: naive CD4+ T cells sorted from blood. The subset here: CD45RA+ positively selected. These receptors all come from a man between 18 and 29 years old in good health.

The chain is built from TRBV18 and TRBJ1-4, with TRBD1 matching over 7 bases. Unmatched junction bases numbered 8, after V lost 3 bases and J lost 4 bases. Germline V lookup: CDR1 KGHSH, CDR2 LQKENI. This CDR3 contains 16 residues. The CDR3 here is CASSPLSGTVNEKLFF. CDR3 sequence (DNA): TGTGCCAGCTCACCTCTCTCGGGGACAGTTAATGAAAAACTGTTTTTT.

This clone was seen once. The CDR3: CASSLPQGQPGNTIYF. CDR3 coding DNA: TGTGCCAGCAGCTTGCCACAGGGTCAACCTGGAAACACCATATATTTT. The chain combines TRBV5-5 with TRBJ1-3; a weak D match, TRBD1 (6 bases). CDR3 length: 16 amino acids. Per the germline V gene, CDR1 is SGHKS and CDR2 is YYEKEE (reference sequence). Trimming cost V 1 base and J 2 bases, with 13 bases left between them.

The chain couples TRBV12-5 to TRBJ2-5, with D possibly being TRBD2 (5 bases). This CDR3 region has 15 residues. V shed 0 bases and J shed 0 bases, with 8 bases lying between them. Germline V CDR1 and CDR2: LGHNT, FRNRAP. CDR3 amino acids: CASGLVRGYQETQYF. As DNA, the CDR3 is TGTGCTAGTGGTTTGGTACGAGGGTACCAAGAGACCCAGTACTTC.

The chain has TRBV18 and TRBJ2-7; weak D call: TRBD1 (6 bases). The V gene lost 5 bases and the J gene lost 5 bases, with 13 bases spanning the gap. The CDR3 runs to 13 residues. In germline, CDR1 is KGHSH, CDR2 LQKENI. The CDR3: CASSYQGSNEQYF. The CDR3 DNA follows: TGTGCCAGCTCATATCAGGGGTCCAACGAGCAGTACTTC.

The V gene is TRBV9, the J gene TRBJ2-1, with D tentatively TRBD2 (6 bases). The V gene's germline CDR1 is SGDLS and CDR2 YYNGEE. The length of the CDR3 is 15 residues. V gave up 4 bases and J gave up 4 bases, with 15 bases separating them. Here the CDR3 reads CASSLTGTGYNEQFF. The CDR3 DNA follows: TGTGCCAGCAGCCTGACCGGGACTGGATACAATGAGCAGTTCTTC. Complete variable domain (other parts from reference TRBV9 and TRBJ2-1): DSGVTQTPKHLITATGQRVTLRCSPRSGDLSVYWYQQSLDQGLQFLIQYYNGEERAKGNILERFSAQQFPDLHSELNLSSLELGDSALYFCASSLTGTGYNEQFFGPGTRLTVL.

This sequence joins TRBV6-1 and TRBJ2-3, with D hard to call. Germline V gives CDR1 MNHNS, CDR2 SASEGT. Trimming shortened V by 4 bases and J by 5 bases, and 16 bases separated the two germline ends. This CDR3 has 15 amino acids. CDR3 loop: CASSVGPLLGDTQYF. The CDR3 bases are TGTGCCAGCAGTGTTGGACCGTTGCTTGGAGATACGCAGTATTTT.

The gene calls are TRBV6-5 and TRBJ2-1, with D maybe TRBD2 (6 bases). V shed 6 bases and J shed 6 bases, with 18 bases lying between them. This CDR3 region has 15 residues. Germline CDR1 MNHEY, CDR2 SVGAGI. In nucleotides, the CDR3 is TGTGCCAGCAGCTCCGATCTGGTGGGAGGCAATGAGCAGTTCTTC. Protein: CASSSDLVGGNEQFF.

Remarks on this clone: The sample carries other DNA sequences with the same CDR3. This chain links TRBV5-1 with TRBJ1-5; no clear D. V lost 0 bases, J lost 0 bases, and 10 bases lay in between. The germline V gene encodes CDR1 SGHRS and CDR2 YFSETQ. The CDR3 is 16 residues long. DNA for the CDR3: TGCGCCAGCAGCTTGGAGGGAGGCTATAGCAATCAGCCCCAGCATTTT. Translating gives CASSLEGGYSNQPQHF.

CDR3 sequence: CASSLETGSQPQHF. The CDR3 DNA reads TGCGCCAGCAGCTTGGAGACAGGGAGCCAGCCCCAGCATTTT. The chain combines TRBV5-1 with TRBJ1-5; 7 bases agree with TRBD1. This CDR3 contains 14 residues. Germline CDR1 SGHRS, CDR2 YFSETQ. With V trimmed by 0 bases and J by 7 bases, 4 bases remained unmatched.

The genes are TRBV7-2 and TRBJ2-7, with a tentative D call TRBD2 (6 bases). Trimming took 4 bases from V and 4 from J, leaving 17 bases between them. This CDR3 region has 15 residues. Germline V gene lookup returns CDR1 SGHTA and CDR2 FQGNSA. The CDR3 loop is CASSSSGSLPYEQYF. The CDR3 DNA is TGTGCCAGCAGCTCCTCCGGGAGCCTCCCGTACGAGCAGTACTTC.

This chain links TRBV7-2 with TRBJ2-7; 8 bases map to TRBD2. Looked up from germline, CDR1 is SGHTA and CDR2 is FQGNSA. The CDR3 spans 14 residues. Trimming cost V 5 bases and J 0 bases; bases outside gene matches: 3. CDR3 nucleotide sequence: TGTGCCAGCAGCCCGAGCGGGAGCTCCTACGAGCAGTACTTC. Translating gives CASSPSGSSYEQYF.

This chain joins TRBV7-2 and TRBJ1-2; D gene uncertain. CDR1 and CDR2 from the germline V gene are SGHTA and FQGNSA. CDR3 length: 14 residues. V was cut by 5 bases and J by 2 bases, with 12 bases left in between. In DNA form, the CDR3 reads TGTGCCAGCAGCCCCCTTGGAGGGAACTATGGCTACACCTTC. It codes for CASSPLGGNYGYTF.

The V call is TRBV4-1, the J call TRBJ2-6; 7 bases fit TRBD2. V lost 1 base to trimming and J lost 9 bases; unmatched junction nucleotides: 9. The V gene's germline CDR1 is MGHRA and CDR2 YSYEKL. The CDR3 is made up of 16 amino acids. The CDR3 reads CASSQVPGLSLNVLTF. In nucleotides, the CDR3 is TGCGCCAGCAGCCAAGTACCGGGACTATCTCTCAACGTCCTGACTTTC.

The rearrangement uses TRBV7-2 and TRBJ1-3; TRBD1 is a possible D gene (5 bases). Trimming removed 6 bases at V and 0 bases at J, with 12 bases between. Germline loops: CDR1 SGHTA, CDR2 FQGNSA. There are 15 residues in the CDR3. The CDR3 protein is CASSRGRVSGNTIYF. The CDR3 DNA reads as TGTGCCAGCAGTCGGGGGAGGGTCTCTGGAAACACCATATATTTT.

The chain recombines TRBV7-2 with TRBJ2-5, with D tentatively TRBD1 or TRBD2 (7 bases each). The CDR3 totals 15 residues. V was trimmed by 4 bases and J by 5 bases, leaving 17 bases between them. The germline gives CDR1 SGHTA, CDR2 FQGNSA. The CDR3 DNA reads TGTGCCAGCAGCTCAGGACTAGGGGGCGGGGAGACCCAGTACTTC. Protein: CASSSGLGGGETQYF.

The V and J genes are TRBV5-1 and TRBJ1-4; D call uncertain. Germline V CDR1 and CDR2: SGHRS, YFSETQ. The CDR3 spans 17 residues. Deletions cut 0 bases from V and 3 bases from J, with 15 bases between. CDR3 sequence: CASSLGVTQQANEKLFF. CDR3 coding DNA: TGCGCCAGCAGCTTGGGGGTGACACAGCAAGCTAATGAAAAACTGTTTTTT.

This clone was found once. CDR3 amino acids: CASSWEGGSQPQHF. The DNA for the CDR3 is TGTGCCAGCAGCTGGGAGGGTGGAAGTCAGCCCCAGCATTTT. The chain joins TRBV11-2 to TRBJ1-5, with D unclear. CDR1 SGHAT and CDR2 FQNNGV come from the germline V gene. This CDR3 comprises 14 residues. Deletions cut 4 bases from V and 6 bases from J, with 13 bases between.

The chain carries TRBV7-3 and TRBJ2-3, with 13 bases identical to TRBD2. The length of the CDR3 is 17 residues. The V and J ends lost 0 bases and 6 bases, in that order; junction bases with no gene match: 6. Germline values: CDR1 SGHTA, CDR2 FQGTGA. The CDR3 nucleotides are TGTGCCAGCAGCTTAACCGGGACTAGCGGGGCTTGGGATACGCAGTATTTT. It codes for CASSLTGTSGAWDTQYF.

This clone has a handful of counts. The J gene is TRBJ1-1, the V gene TRBV6-5; D gene uncertain. V gave up 8 bases and J gave up 8 bases, with 12 bases separating them. The CDR3 spans 11 residues. CDR1 is MNHEY and CDR2 is SVGAGI in the germline V gene. The CDR3 spells CASFFATEAFF. In DNA form, the CDR3 reads TGTGCCAGCTTCTTCGCTACCGAAGCTTTCTTT.